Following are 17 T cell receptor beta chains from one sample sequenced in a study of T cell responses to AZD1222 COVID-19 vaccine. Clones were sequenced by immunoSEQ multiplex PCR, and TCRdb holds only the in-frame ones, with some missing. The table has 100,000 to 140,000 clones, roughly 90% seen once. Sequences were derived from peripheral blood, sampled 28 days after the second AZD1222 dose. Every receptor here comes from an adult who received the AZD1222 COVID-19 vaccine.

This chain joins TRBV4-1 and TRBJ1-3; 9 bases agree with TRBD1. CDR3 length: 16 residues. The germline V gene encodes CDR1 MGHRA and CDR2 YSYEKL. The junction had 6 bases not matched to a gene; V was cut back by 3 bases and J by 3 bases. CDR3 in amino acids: CASSQTVTGGGNTIYF. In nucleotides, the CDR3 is TGCGCCAGCAGCCAGACTGTGACAGGGGGTGGAAACACCATATATTTT.

The CDR3 sequence is CASSTSMGGGTDTQYF. CDR3 nucleotides: TGCGCCAGCAGCACTTCTATGGGGGGAGGCACAGATACGCAGTATTTT. The chain employs TRBV5-1 and TRBJ2-3; D perhaps matches TRBD2 (6 bases). There are 16 residues in the CDR3. With 4 bases removed from V and 1 base from J, the gap between germline ends came to 16 bases. Germline CDR1 and CDR2: SGHRS and YFSETQ.

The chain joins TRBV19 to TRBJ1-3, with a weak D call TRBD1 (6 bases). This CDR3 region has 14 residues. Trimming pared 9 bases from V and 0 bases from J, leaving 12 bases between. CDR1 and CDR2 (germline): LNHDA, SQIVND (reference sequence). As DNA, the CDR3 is TGTGCCAGCACGGACAGCCACTCTGGAAACACCATATATTTT. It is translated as CASTDSHSGNTIYF.

CDR3 sequence reads: CASSRNRGRGQETQYF. The CDR3 nucleotides read TGCGCCAGCAGCAGAAACAGGGGTCGAGGGCAAGAGACCCAGTACTTC. The rearrangement links TRBV5-1 to TRBJ2-5; the match to TRBD1 covers 7 bases. The length of the CDR3 is 16 residues. With 4 bases clipped from V and 2 bases from J, the junction kept 11 bases outside the gene matches. The V gene's germline CDR1 is SGHRS and CDR2 YFSETQ.

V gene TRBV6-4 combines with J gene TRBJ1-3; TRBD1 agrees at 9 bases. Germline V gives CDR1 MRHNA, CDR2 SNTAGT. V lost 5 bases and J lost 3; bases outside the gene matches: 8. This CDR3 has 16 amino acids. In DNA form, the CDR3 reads TGTGCCAGCAGTAACCGGGACAGGGTTTTTGGAAACACCATATATTTT. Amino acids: CASSNRDRVFGNTIYF.

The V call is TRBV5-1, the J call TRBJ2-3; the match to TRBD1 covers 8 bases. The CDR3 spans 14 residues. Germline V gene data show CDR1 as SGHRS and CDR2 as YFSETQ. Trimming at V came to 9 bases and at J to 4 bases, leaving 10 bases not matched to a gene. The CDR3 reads CATGTGTAADTQYF. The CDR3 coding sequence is TGCGCCACCGGGACAGGCACAGCGGCAGATACGCAGTATTTT.

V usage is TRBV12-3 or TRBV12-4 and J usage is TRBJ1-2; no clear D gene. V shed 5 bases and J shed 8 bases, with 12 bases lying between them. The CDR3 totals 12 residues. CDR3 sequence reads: CASSLPPAGYTF. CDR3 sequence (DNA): TGTGCCAGCAGTCTACCCCCGGCCGGCTACACCTTC.

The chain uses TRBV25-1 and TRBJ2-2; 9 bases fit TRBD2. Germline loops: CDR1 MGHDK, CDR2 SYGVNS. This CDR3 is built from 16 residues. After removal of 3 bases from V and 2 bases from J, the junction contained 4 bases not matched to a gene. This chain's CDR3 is CASSEFGTSNTGELFF. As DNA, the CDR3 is TGTGCCAGCAGTGAGTTCGGGACTAGCAACACCGGGGAGCTGTTTTTT. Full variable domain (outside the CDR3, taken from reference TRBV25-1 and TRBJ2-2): EADIYQTPRYLVIGTGKKITLECSQTMGHDKMYWYQQDPGMELHLIHYSYGVNSTEKGDLSSESTVSRIRTEHFPLTLESARPSHTSQYLCASSEFGTSNTGELFFGEGSRLTVL.

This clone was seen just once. CDR3 amino acids: CASSFGAGMNGYTF. In DNA, the CDR3 is TGTGCCAGCAGCTTCGGAGCAGGGATGAATGGCTACACCTTC. The chain carries TRBV7-2 and TRBJ1-2, with D tentatively TRBD1 (5 bases). Germline V lookup: CDR1 SGHTA, CDR2 FQGNSA. This CDR3 spans 14 amino acids. V was clipped by 3 bases and J by 6 bases, with 14 bases between them.

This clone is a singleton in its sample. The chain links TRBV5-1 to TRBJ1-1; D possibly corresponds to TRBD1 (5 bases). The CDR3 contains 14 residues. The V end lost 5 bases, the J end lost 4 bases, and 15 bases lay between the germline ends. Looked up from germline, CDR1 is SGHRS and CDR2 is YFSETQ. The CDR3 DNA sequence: TGCGCCAGCAGAATAGGGGTTTCAGGCACTGAAGCTTTCTTT. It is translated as CASRIGVSGTEAFF. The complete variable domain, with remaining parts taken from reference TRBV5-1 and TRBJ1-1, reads KAGVTQTPRYLIKTRGQQVTLSCSPISGHRSVSWYQQTPGQGLQFLFEYFSETQRNKGNFPGRFSGRQFSNSRSEMNVSTLELGDSALYLCASRIGVSGTEAFFGQGTRLTVV.

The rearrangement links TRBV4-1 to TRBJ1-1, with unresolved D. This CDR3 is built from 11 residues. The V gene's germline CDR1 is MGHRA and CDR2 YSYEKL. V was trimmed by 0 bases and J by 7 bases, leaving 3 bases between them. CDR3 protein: CASSQDGEAFF. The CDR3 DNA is TGCGCCAGCAGCCAAGACGGTGAAGCTTTCTTT.

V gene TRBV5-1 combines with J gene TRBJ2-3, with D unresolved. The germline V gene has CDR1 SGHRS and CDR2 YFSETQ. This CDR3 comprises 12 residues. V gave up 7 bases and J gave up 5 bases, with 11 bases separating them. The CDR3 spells CASRAGRDTQYF. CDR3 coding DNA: TGCGCCAGCCGAGCCGGACGAGATACGCAGTATTTT.

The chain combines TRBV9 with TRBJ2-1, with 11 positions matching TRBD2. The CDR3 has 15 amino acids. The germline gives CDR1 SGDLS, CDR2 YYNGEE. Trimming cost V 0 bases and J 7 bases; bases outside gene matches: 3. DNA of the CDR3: TGTGCCAGCAGCGTAGACGGACTAGCGGGTAATGAGCAGTTCTTC. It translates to CASSVDGLAGNEQFF.

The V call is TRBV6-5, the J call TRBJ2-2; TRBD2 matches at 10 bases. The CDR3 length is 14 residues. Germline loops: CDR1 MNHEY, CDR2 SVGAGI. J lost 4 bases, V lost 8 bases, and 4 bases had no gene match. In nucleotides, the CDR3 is TGTGCCAGCTCAGCGGGGGGGTTCACCGGGGAGCTGTTTTTT. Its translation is CASSAGGFTGELFF.

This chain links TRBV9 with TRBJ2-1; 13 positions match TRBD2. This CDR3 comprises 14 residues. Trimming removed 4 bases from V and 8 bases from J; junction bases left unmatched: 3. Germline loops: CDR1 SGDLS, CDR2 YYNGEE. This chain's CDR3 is CASSTSGRGDEQFF. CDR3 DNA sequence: TGTGCCAGCAGCACTAGCGGGAGGGGGGATGAGCAGTTCTTC.

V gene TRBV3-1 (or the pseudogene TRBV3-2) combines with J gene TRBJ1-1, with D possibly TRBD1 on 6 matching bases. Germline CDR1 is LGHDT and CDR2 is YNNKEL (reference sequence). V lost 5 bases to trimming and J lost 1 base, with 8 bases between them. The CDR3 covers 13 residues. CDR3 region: CASSSQGNTEAFF. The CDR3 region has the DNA TGTGCCAGCAGCTCACAGGGGAACACTGAAGCTTTCTTT.

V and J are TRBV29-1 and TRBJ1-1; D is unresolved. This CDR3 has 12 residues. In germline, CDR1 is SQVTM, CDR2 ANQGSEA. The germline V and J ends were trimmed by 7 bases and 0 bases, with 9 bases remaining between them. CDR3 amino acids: CSARRMNTEAFF. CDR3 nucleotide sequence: TGCAGCGCCCGACGCATGAACACTGAAGCTTTCTTT. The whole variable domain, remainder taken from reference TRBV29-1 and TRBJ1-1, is SAVISQKPSRDICQRGTSLTIQCQVDSQVTMMFWYRQQPGQSLTLIATANQGSEATYESGFVIDKFPISRPNLTFSTLTVSNMSPEDSSIYLCSARRMNTEAFFGQGTRLTVV.